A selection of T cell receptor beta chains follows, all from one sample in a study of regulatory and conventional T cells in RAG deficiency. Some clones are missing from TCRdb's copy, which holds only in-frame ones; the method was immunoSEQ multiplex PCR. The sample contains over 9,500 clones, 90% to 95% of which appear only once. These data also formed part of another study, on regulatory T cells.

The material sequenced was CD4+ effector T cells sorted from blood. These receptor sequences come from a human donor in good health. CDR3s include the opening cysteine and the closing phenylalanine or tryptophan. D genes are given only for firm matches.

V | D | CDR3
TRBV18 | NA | CASSRGDTGEKLFF
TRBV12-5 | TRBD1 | CASGLVVTGRADEQFF
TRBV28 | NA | CASSLSSPGAEQYF
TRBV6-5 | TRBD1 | CASSTDRGFNEQFF
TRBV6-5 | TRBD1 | CASSSERQGSNQPQHF
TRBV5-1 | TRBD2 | CASSPGSGVTDTQYF
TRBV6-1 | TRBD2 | CASSVLAGGSDTQYF
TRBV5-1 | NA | CASSYGSGETQYF
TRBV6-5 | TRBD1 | CASSYSRTGDEQYF
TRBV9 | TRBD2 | CASSVVASGTDTQYF
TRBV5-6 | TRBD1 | CASSEGQGSRVATGELFF
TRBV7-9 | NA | CASSFQEYGYTF
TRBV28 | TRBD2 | CASSFSGTRAEQFF
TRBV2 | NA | CASTFTQGRATEAFF
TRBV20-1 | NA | CSARTYNEQFF
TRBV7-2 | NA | CASRPPGPGQPQHF
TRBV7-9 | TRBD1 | CASSRQGSTQYF
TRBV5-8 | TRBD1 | CASSLGQGNLYQETQYF
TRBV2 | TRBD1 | CASSQGPGQGILRGNTIYF
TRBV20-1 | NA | CSARDLYEQYF
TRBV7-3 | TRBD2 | CASSLRLAGSEQFF
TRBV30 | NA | CAWSVRSNRRIQPQHF
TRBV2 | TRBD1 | CASSRQGGQPQHF
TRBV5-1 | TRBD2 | CASRPRVAGISYNEQFF
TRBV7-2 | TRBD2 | CASSFAPGTSGRNTGELFF
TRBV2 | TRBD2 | CASRKGLAGDPSSYNEQFF
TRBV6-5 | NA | CASSSRPGSTDTQYF
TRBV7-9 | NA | CASSFVGRDEQYF
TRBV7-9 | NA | CASSLVVGVNTEAFF
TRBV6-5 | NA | CASSPGPLPYEQYF
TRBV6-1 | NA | CASSPTPFSNQPQHF
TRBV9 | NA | CASSGKAGTGELFF
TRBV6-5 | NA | CASRMSEGGGYTF
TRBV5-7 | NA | CASSLRHSYEQYF
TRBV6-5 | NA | CASSYGGSSPLHF
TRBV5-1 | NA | CASSLAAVGSSGNTIYF
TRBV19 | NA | CASSIANTETQYF
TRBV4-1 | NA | CASSQVKGAGMFNQPQHF
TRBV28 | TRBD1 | CASSFTGVREQYF
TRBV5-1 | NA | CASSLAHRGTGYEQYF
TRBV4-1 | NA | CASSQGQAANYGYTF
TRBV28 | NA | CASRPGAGKESAGANVLTF
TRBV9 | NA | CASSNSGDNEQFF
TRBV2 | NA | CASSAGGGIHQPQHF
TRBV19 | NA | CASSLGGGAGVNYGYTF
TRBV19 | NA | CASSRSPVAGANVLTF
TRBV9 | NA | CASSARVDTEAFF
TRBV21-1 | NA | CASSKARGDGNTIYF
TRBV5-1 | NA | CASSLTAGTNYGYTF
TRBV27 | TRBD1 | CASSQGQGATYEQYF
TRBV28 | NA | CASSLLQETQYF
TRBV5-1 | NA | CASSLEVLTEAFF
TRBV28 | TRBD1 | CASSGQGLTDQETQYF
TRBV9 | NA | CASSASGQAYEQYF